This TCR beta chain originates from a study of blood T cell repertoires in COVID-19. Sequencing used immunoSEQ multiplex PCR; TCRdb keeps in-frame clones, though not all of them. The sample yields around 370,000 clones, 87% seen once. The CDR3 is made up of 14 amino acids. Deletions cut 0 bases from V and 6 bases from J, with 10 bases between. From germline, CDR1 is MRHNA and CDR2 SNTAGT. Seattle enrolled patients during active infection and tracked them longitudinally. The sequence came from a woman in her fifties or sixties with COVID-19, enrolled during active disease. Sequencing was performed on peripheral blood. The rearrangement uses TRBV6-4 and TRBJ2-3; possible D gene TRBD1, 5 bases. CDR3 sequence (DNA): TGTGCCAGCAGTGACTCGGGGCTTAGGGATACGCAGTATTTT. Translation: CASSDSGLRDTQYF.